Listed below are T cell receptor beta chains from one sample, sequenced in a study of early T cells in non-severe SARS-CoV-2 infection. TCRdb processed the 5' RACE reads anew with MiXCR; each CDR3 protein has one entry. In the table there are around 53,000 distinct CDR3 sequences, 12% of which are singletons. The sequencing input was whole blood. These receptors were obtained from an adult who was a healthcare worker with PCR-confirmed SARS-CoV-2 infection or an uninfected control (not recorded which). Each CDR3 is given with its conserved first and last residue. Fields, in order: J gene, D gene, V gene, CDR3 protein. The D gene is left open where the match is weak.

TRBJ2-7 | TRBD1 | TRBV7-6 | CASSPGTGNGYEQYF
TRBJ2-2 | . | TRBV21-1 | CASSRGLMNTGELFF
TRBJ2-1 | . | TRBV6-1 | CASSETHNEQFF
TRBJ2-1 | . | TRBV10-3 | CAISEETSNEQFF
TRBJ2-7 | . | TRBV14 | CASRPGSTYEQYF
TRBJ2-3 | . | TRBV4-2 | CASSQVEGYSTDTQYF
TRBJ2-7 | . | TRBV28 | CASARGSTYEQYF
TRBJ1-2 | . | TRBV4-1 | CASSQEGGAPRYGYTF
TRBJ1-5 | . | TRBV5-1 | CASSLGNGTAGSNQPQHF
TRBJ1-6 | TRBD1 | TRBV6-5 | CASSYRTGTASPLHF